Listed here is a single T cell receptor beta chain. This clonotype was counted at least ten times. Its specific antigen is unknown. Base qualities are not provided; no much larger clone lies one nucleotide away. The CDR3, cysteine through phenylalanine, is 13 amino acids long. The retained sequence is limited to the CDR3, 39 bases, with the frame set at the first base. Relative to germline, V is missing 5 bases and J is missing 11 bases, with 6 bases of the junction outside any gene match. CDR1 and CDR2 were assigned from the germline V gene (reference sequence) as DFQATT and SNEGSKA. These data come from a study of spatial heterogeneity in lung cancer (dated by TCRdb to about 2019). As for the study more broadly: Beta-chain transcripts were consistently detected in greater numbers than alpha-chain transcripts, which likely reflected higher beta-chain transcript abundance. In non-small cell lung cancer, the study quantitatively compared TCR alpha and beta repertoires across several tumor regions, matched nontumor lung, and blood. In the raw uncorrected reads, each unique combination of TCR and UMI appeared more than ten times on average. Nonsynonymous mutation counts, determined by whole-exome sequencing of tumor tissue, were related to features of the TCR repertoire. In tumor regions, TCR transcript counts showed a strong correlation with a T cell transcriptional module score derived from matched bulk RNA-seq. At surgery, 200 to 250 tumor regions, around 65 matched nontumor lung samples and 56 PBMC samples were TCR-sequenced for both alpha and beta chains. General findings and caveats noted by the study authors: A correlation was observed between the number of expanded intratumoral alpha and beta TCRs and the tumor nonsynonymous mutation count. Counts of ubiquitous and regional expanded TCRs were found to correlate with counts of ubiquitous and regional nonsynonymous mutations, respectively. Estimated TCR-seq coverage of tumor T cells was only 7% to 8.5% for alpha chains and roughly 12% for beta chains. Confirming at a functional level the hypothesis that regional TCRs recognize regional mutations was considered to require additional single-cell paired TCR alpha and beta sequencing.

The time point label of this sample denotes: sample taken at primary tumor resection. Samples were obtained from 70 to 85 patients with early-stage, untreated non-small cell lung cancer from the lung TRACERx cohort. TCR sequencing used whole RNA extracted from tumor and nontumor lung tissue, or from cryopreserved PBMC samples, without cell sorting. A patient was chosen for TCR sequencing only when enough RNA was available from at least two tumor regions. Before being selected, tumor and adjacent nontumor lung specimens were reviewed by a lung pathologist. The library was generated by 5' RACE. The instrument given in TCRdb is NextSeq 500. In the TCR library protocol, a unique molecular identifier was attached to each TCR cDNA molecule so that PCR and sequencing errors could be corrected. As for the original processing: Decombinator tools were used for TCR identification, UMI-based error correction and CDR3 extraction. Expanded TCRs were defined as those above a frequency of 2 per 1,000, corresponding to the top 1% of the tumor frequency distribution. Expanded tumor TCRs were classed as regional if statistically deemed absent (corrected P<0.05) from at least one tumor region, otherwise ubiquitous. Renyi diversity was computed with the R vegan package after each repertoire had been subsampled 100 times to 5,000 TCRs. CDR3 similarity networks were built from amino acid triplet string-kernel similarity, with CDR3s being connected when pairwise similarity was above 0.82. Through fastp at Q25 and MiXCR, TCRdb rebuilt clones from the public reads, retaining in-frame beta chains. A single entry per CDR3 protein holds the most common genes and DNA from its merged rows. Here the V and J calls rest on TCRdb's processing, not on the authors' analysis. In all, the sample holds over 8,500 distinct CDR3 sequences, and 4% to 6% of those were seen once. The ten largest account for approximately 13% of the sample.

The starting material was lung tumor tissue, obtained at surgery. The chain employs TRBV20-1 and TRBJ2-3, with 14 middle bases fitting TRBD2. The source is a male donor with early-stage non-small cell lung cancer. The DNA reads TGCAGTGCTGACGGGACTAGCGGGAGTAGGCAGTATTTT. It codes for CSADGTSGSRQYF.